This T cell receptor (beta chain) was identified during a study of identifying expanded T cells in peripheral blood. As to this clone: The antigen is unknown.

During the collection period, no donor immune events like infections were recorded. Measured with immunoSEQ multiplex PCR; TCRdb has only the in-frame clones, and not every one. The sample lists about 89,000 clones, around 88% occurring once. Study results and caveats: Across healthy donors, higher total template counts meant significantly greater approximately 2-week count variance.

The sample was blood. The receptor's source is a person between 18 and 69 years old in good health.

The CDR3 region is CASSRNRDAGEQFF. The CDR3 region has the DNA TGTGCCAGCAGTCGGAACAGGGATGCGGGGGAGCAGTTCTTC. The V and J genes are TRBV7-8 and TRBJ2-1; TRBD1 or TRBD2 may be the D gene (6 bases each). V was trimmed by 6 bases and J by 10 bases, leaving 19 bases between them. CDR1 and CDR2 from the germline V gene are SGHVS and FQNEAQ. CDR3 length: 14 residues. The full variable domain, its missing parts supplied by reference TRBV7-8 and TRBJ2-1, is GAGVSQSPRYKVAKRGQDVALRCDPISGHVSLFWYQQALGQGPEFLTYFQNEAQLDKSGLPSDRFFAERPEGSVSTLKIQRTQQEDSAVYLCASSRNRDAGEQFFGPGTRLTVL.